This TCR beta chain was identified during a study of blood T cells in healthy people across ages. Details on this clonotype: Its antigen is currently unknown.

In terms of origin and age, donors were healthy Caucasian individuals from Russia aged 6 to 90. RNA extraction gave at least 5 micrograms of total RNA per sample. Study-level points and caveats: Long-lived donors carried more naive CD4+ cells and greater diversity than aged donors.

Then a second PCR, running roughly 6 to 11 cycles, was carried out with a sample-barcoded 5' primer and a J-beta primer mix. TCRdb fed the 5' RACE reads into MiXCR, producing one record per CDR3 protein. The repertoire holds about 1,400,000 distinct CDR3 sequences, with roughly 45% as singletons. The sequence was obtained from a young woman in good health. Material for sequencing was blood.

The CDR3 protein is CASSIPVGGQEQYF. CDR3 bases: TGTGCCAGCAGCATACCCGTGGGGGGACAAGAGCAGTACTTC. The V and J genes are TRBV7-8 and TRBJ2-7; D may be TRBD1 or TRBD2 (6 bases each). CDR1 SGHVS and CDR2 FQNEAQ come from the germline V gene. The CDR3 totals 14 residues. V gave up 5 bases and J gave up 7 bases, with 18 bases separating them.